The rows below give T cell receptor beta chains drawn from one sample of a study of blood T cell repertoires in COVID-19. Assay used: immunoSEQ multiplex PCR; TCRdb lists only in-frame clones, some missing. This sample carries about 180,000 clones, roughly nine tenths of them seen once, and the ten largest clones take 1.5% to 2%. The sequenced material came from peripheral blood. These TCRs come from a man younger than 30 who had recovered from COVID-19. Each CDR3 is given with its conserved first and last residue. A D gene is named only where the DNA matches it firmly. Clone size is not always given. Where it is, it says once, few, many or a class for expanded clones.

TGTGCCAGCAGCTTAGCTCGCGTAGCGGCCCCTGGGCGCGAGCAGTACTTC,CASSLARVAAPGREQYF,NA,TRBJ2-7,TRBV7-8,NA
TGTGCCAGCAGTGAATCGCGGGAGGCGACGCAGTATTTT,CASSESREATQYF,NA,TRBJ2-3,TRBV28,TRBD2
TGTGCCAGCAGTGTACAGGGAAGTGGGGCCTTGAACACTGAAGCTTTCTTT,CASSVQGSGALNTEAFF,NA,TRBJ1-1,TRBV6-1,NA
TGTGCCAGCAGCAAAGACAGGAATAGCAATCAGCCCCAGCATTTT,CASSKDRNSNQPQHF,NA,TRBJ1-5,TRBV7-2,NA
TGTGCCAGCTCATCCGGACAGGGCACTGAAGCTTTCTTT,CASSSGQGTEAFF,NA,TRBJ1-1,TRBV18,TRBD1
TGTGCTAGTGGTTTGGTAGGGACTAGCTCGGATGAGCAGTTCTTC,CASGLVGTSSDEQFF,NA,TRBJ2-1,TRBV12-5,TRBD2
TGTGCCAGCAGCCAAAGGACAGGGAAAAAAAACACTGAAGCTTTCTTT,CASSQRTGKKNTEAFF,NA,TRBJ1-1,TRBV14,TRBD1
TGTGCCAGCAGCCTCGGGGACAGGACCTACTTC,CASSLGDRTYF,once,TRBJ2-5,TRBV11-2,TRBD1
TGTGCCAGCAGACCAGCAGGGCACGAGCAGTACTTC,CASRPAGHEQYF,NA,TRBJ2-7,TRBV6-6,NA
TGTGCCAGTAGTCTACAGGGGAGCGGTCAGCCCCAGCATTTT,CASSLQGSGQPQHF,few,TRBJ1-5,TRBV19,TRBD1
TGTGCCAGCAGTTACTTCCGGGGCTCCTACGAGCAGTACTTC,CASSYFRGSYEQYF,NA,TRBJ2-7,TRBV6-2/TRBV6-3,NA
TGTGCCAGCAGCTTGGGCGGGAGGCTCGGCACAGATACGCAGTATTTT,CASSLGGRLGTDTQYF,NA,TRBJ2-3,TRBV5-6,TRBD2
TGTGCCAGCAGTTCATGGGACAGTGACACTGAAGCTTTCTTT,CASSSWDSDTEAFF,NA,TRBJ1-1,TRBV6-5,TRBD1